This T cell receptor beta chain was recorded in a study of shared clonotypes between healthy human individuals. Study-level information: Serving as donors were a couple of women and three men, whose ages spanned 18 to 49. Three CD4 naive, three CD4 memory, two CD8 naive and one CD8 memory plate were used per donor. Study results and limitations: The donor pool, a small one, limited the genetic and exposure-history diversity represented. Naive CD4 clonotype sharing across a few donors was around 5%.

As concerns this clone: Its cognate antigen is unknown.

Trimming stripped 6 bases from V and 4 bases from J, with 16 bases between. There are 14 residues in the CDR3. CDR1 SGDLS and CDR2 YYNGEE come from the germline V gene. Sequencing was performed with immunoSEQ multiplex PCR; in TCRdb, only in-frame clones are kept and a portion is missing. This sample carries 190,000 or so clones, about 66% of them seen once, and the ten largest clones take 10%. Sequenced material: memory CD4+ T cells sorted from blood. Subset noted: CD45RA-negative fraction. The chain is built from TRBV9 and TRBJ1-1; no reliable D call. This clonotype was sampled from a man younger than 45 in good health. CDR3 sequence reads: CASNRIEVGTEAFF. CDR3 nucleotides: TGTGCCAGCAACCGGATCGAGGTGGGCACTGAAGCTTTCTTT.